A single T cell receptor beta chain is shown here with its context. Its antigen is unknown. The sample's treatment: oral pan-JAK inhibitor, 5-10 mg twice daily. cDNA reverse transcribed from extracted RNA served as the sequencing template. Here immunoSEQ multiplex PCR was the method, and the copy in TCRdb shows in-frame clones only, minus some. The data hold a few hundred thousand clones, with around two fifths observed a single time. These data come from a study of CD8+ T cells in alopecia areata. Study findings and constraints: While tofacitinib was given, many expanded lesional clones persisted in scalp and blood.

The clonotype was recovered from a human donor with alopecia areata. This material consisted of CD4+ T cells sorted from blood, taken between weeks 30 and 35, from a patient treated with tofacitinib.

CDR3 sequence: CASSPSRGERYF. CDR3 sequence (DNA): TGTGCCAGCAGCCCCTCCCGAGGGGAAAGGTACTTC. The chain employs TRBV9 and TRBJ2-4; D may match TRBD1 or TRBD2 (5 bases each). The CDR3 extends over 12 amino acids. CDR1 SGDLS and CDR2 YYNGEE come from the germline V gene. Trimming removed 4 bases at V and 15 bases at J, with 17 bases between.